These 24 T cell receptor beta chains came from one sample sequenced in a study of shared clonotypes between healthy human individuals. Assay: immunoSEQ multiplex PCR; the TCRdb copy retains only in-frame clones and omits some. The sample yields approximately 1,500,000 clones, 98% seen once. Sequenced: naive CD4+ T cells sorted from blood. Subset defined: CD45RA+ positively selected. Receptors originate from a man under 40 in good health.

The chain links TRBV9 to TRBJ2-3; the match to TRBD2 covers 8 bases. The trim removed 10 bases at V and 4 bases at J, leaving 8 bases unmatched. Germline assignment: CDR1 SGDLS and CDR2 YYNGEE. This CDR3 spans 13 amino acids. CDR3 DNA sequence: TGTGCCGGATCGGGAGGGTGGGCAGATACGCAGTATTTT. This gives the protein CAGSGGWADTQYF.

This clone was seen once. The same CDR3 arises from other DNA sequences in this sample as well. V usage is TRBV9 and J usage is TRBJ1-5; maybe TRBD1 (5 bases). Germline CDR1 is SGDLS and CDR2 is YYNGEE. CDR3 size: 13 residues. Trimming cost V 4 bases and J 6 bases, with 11 bases left between them. The CDR3 here is CASSPLGGQPQHF. For the CDR3, the DNA is TGTGCCAGCAGCCCCCTTGGGGGTCAGCCCCAGCATTTT.

A single count supports this clone. This sequence joins TRBV28 and TRBJ1-4; D not resolved. V lost 3 bases and J lost 6, with 17 bases in between. CDR3 length: 16 residues. Looked up from germline, CDR1 is MDHEN and CDR2 is SYDVKM. DNA of the CDR3: TGTGCCAGCAGTTTGCGTATCGGGTCAGGCGATGAAAAACTGTTTTTT. Its translation: CASSLRIGSGDEKLFF.

This clone was recorded only once. This chain links TRBV5-1 with TRBJ2-5, with TRBD2 as a possible D gene (5 bases). CDR3 length: 15 amino acids. Trimming shortened V by 0 bases and J by 0 bases, and 9 bases separated the two germline ends. CDR1 SGHRS and CDR2 YFSETQ come from the germline V gene. The CDR3 DNA follows: TGCGCCAGCAGCTTGGTTAGCGCCGACCAAGAGACCCAGTACTTC. Encoded protein: CASSLVSADQETQYF.

This rearrangement joins TRBV7-2 to TRBJ2-3, with 12 bases that match TRBD2. The CDR3 extends over 15 amino acids. Losses at the gene ends were 5 bases for V and 3 bases for J; bases not matched to a gene: 3. Germline V gene data show CDR1 as SGHTA and CDR2 as FQGNSA. The chain's CDR3 is CASSRTSGITDTQYF. CDR3 DNA sequence: TGTGCCAGCAGCCGGACTAGCGGGATAACAGATACGCAGTATTTT.

The chain carries TRBV5-1 and TRBJ2-6; no definite D call. Germline-derived CDR1 and CDR2 are SGHRS and YFSETQ. The V end lost 2 bases, the J end lost 2 bases, and 8 bases lay between the germline ends. The CDR3 runs 15 residues. The CDR3 reads CASSFLGAGANVLTF. CDR3 DNA: TGCGCCAGCAGCTTTCTGGGTGCTGGGGCCAACGTCCTGACTTTC.

This clone was observed once. The chain combines TRBV9 with TRBJ1-4; perhaps TRBD1 as D (5 bases). The CDR3 has 14 amino acids. Trimming removed 2 bases from V and 3 bases from J, with 8 bases in between. Germline CDR1 reads SGDLS; CDR2 reads YYNGEE. As DNA, the CDR3 is TGTGCCAGCAGCGTCAGGGATGCTAATGAAAAACTGTTTTTT. Its protein product is CASSVRDANEKLFF. The complete variable domain, with remaining parts taken from reference TRBV9 and TRBJ1-4, reads DSGVTQTPKHLITATGQRVTLRCSPRSGDLSVYWYQQSLDQGLQFLIQYYNGEERAKGNILERFSAQQFPDLHSELNLSSLELGDSALYFCASSVRDANEKLFFGSGTQLSVL.

CDR3 DNA: TGTGCCAGTAGTTTGGAGCCACTTAGGGGGGCCAACGTCCTGACTTTC. This encodes CASSLEPLRGANVLTF. This sequence joins TRBV19 and TRBJ2-6; D is unclear. The CDR3 spans 16 residues. V was clipped by 5 bases and J by 4 bases, with 15 bases between them. Germline loops: CDR1 LNHDA, CDR2 SQIVND (reference sequence). Full variable domain (remainder filled in from reference TRBV19 and TRBJ2-6): DGGITQSPKYLFRKEGQNVTLSCEQNLNHDAMYWYRQDPGQGLRLIYYSQIVNDFQKGDIAEGYSVSREKKESFPLTVTSAQKNPTAFYLCASSLEPLRGANVLTFGAGSRLTVL.

The gene calls are TRBV18 and TRBJ2-6; perhaps TRBD2 as D (5 bases). The CDR3 has 16 residues. Germline assignment: CDR1 KGHSH and CDR2 LQKENI. The V gene lost 3 bases and the J gene lost 0 bases, with 9 bases spanning the gap. In nucleotides, the CDR3 is TGTGCCAGCTCACCCTCGGGGTCCTCTGGGGCCAACGTCCTGACTTTC. Protein sequence: CASSPSGSSGANVLTF. The whole variable domain, remainder taken from reference TRBV18 and TRBJ2-6, is NAGVMQNPRHLVRRRGQEARLRCSPMKGHSHVYWYRQLPEEGLKFMVYLQKENIIDESGMPKERFSAEFPKEGPSILRIQQVVRGDSAAYFCASSPSGSSGANVLTFGAGSRLTVL.

The J gene is TRBJ2-7, the V gene TRBV5-8, with D possibly being TRBD2 (5 bases). Germline V gene data show CDR1 as SGHTS and CDR2 as YDEGEE. Between the trimmed V and J ends, which lost 0 bases and 2 bases, there was a span of 12 bases. This CDR3 contains 15 residues. DNA for the CDR3: TGTGCCAGCAGCTTGGAGCTAGTCGGGACCTACGAGCAGTACTTC. It yields the protein CASSLELVGTYEQYF.

The chain joins TRBV25-1 to TRBJ2-7; 7 bases map to TRBD2. The V gene end was trimmed by 1 base and the J gene end by 7 bases; junction bases not matched to a gene: 7. The CDR3 length is 14 residues. In germline, CDR1 is MGHDK, CDR2 SYGVNS. The CDR3 DNA sequence: TGTGCCAGCAGTGAATCATGGCCGCGGGGGGAGCAGTACTTC. This codes for CASSESWPRGEQYF.

The chain joins TRBV18 to TRBJ2-3; 9 nucleotides match TRBD1. CDR3 length: 16 amino acids. Germline V gives CDR1 KGHSH, CDR2 LQKENI. V lost 4 bases and J lost 2; bases outside the gene matches: 7. DNA for the CDR3: TGTGCCAGCTCACAGCCGGGACAGGGCCCCACAGATACGCAGTATTTT. Its protein product is CASSQPGQGPTDTQYF.

The chain employs TRBV9 and TRBJ2-7; D unresolved. The CDR3 has 13 residues. Trimming left V 3 bases short and J 6 bases short, with 13 bases between. The germline V gene has CDR1 SGDLS and CDR2 YYNGEE. CDR3 DNA sequence: TGTGCCAGCAGCGCCCTCAAGGAATCCGAGCAGTACTTC. Protein: CASSALKESEQYF.

A single count supports this clone. The same CDR3 also results from other DNA sequences found in this sample. The chain recombines TRBV5-1 with TRBJ2-2, with 7 bases matching TRBD1. Germline loops: CDR1 SGHRS, CDR2 YFSETQ. J was trimmed by 6 bases and V by 1 base; bases with no gene match: 3. The CDR3 is 14 amino acids. The CDR3 protein is CASSLKGAAGELFF. The CDR3, as DNA: TGCGCCAGCAGCTTGAAGGGGGCAGCCGGGGAGCTGTTTTTT.

The chain links TRBV18 to TRBJ1-1; D is unresolved. V was clipped by 2 bases and J by 6 bases, with 10 bases between them. CDR1 is KGHSH, CDR2 LQKENI, per germline. The CDR3 length is 13 residues. The CDR3 spells CASSPGTVPEAFF. The CDR3 bases are TGTGCCAGCTCACCAGGTACAGTTCCTGAAGCTTTCTTT.

This chain connects TRBV18 to TRBJ2-7, with TRBD2 matching over 11 bases. V lost 5 bases to trimming and J lost 5 bases; unmatched junction nucleotides: 8. This CDR3 has 15 residues. CDR1 and CDR2 from the germline V gene are KGHSH and LQKENI. The DNA for the CDR3 is TGTGCCAGCTCATCGTCGGTAGCGGGAGGGAACGAGCAGTACTTC. Its protein is CASSSSVAGGNEQYF.

This sequence joins TRBV5-1 and TRBJ2-1; 8 nucleotides agree with TRBD2. J gave up 9 bases and V 1 base, and 9 bases lay outside the gene matches. This CDR3 region has 15 residues. Germline V gene sequence: CDR1 SGHRS, CDR2 YFSETQ. CDR3 sequence reads: CASSLTSGGSSEQFF. The CDR3 DNA reads TGCGCCAGCAGCTTGACTAGCGGAGGTTCAAGTGAGCAGTTCTTC.

This chain connects TRBV10-1 to TRBJ2-1, with D maybe TRBD2 (6 bases). Looked up from germline, CDR1 is WNHNN and CDR2 is SYGVQD (reference sequence). V lost 8 bases and J 5 bases, leaving 16 bases between the germline ends. CDR3 size: 14 residues. The DNA for the CDR3 is TGCGCCAGCGGAGCGGGCGCACCAAACAATGAGCAGTTCTTC. As protein: CASGAGAPNNEQFF.

The chain is built from TRBV11-2 and TRBJ2-1; 7 bases agree with TRBD2. This CDR3 is 15 amino acids long. Germline V lookup: CDR1 SGHAT, CDR2 FQNNGV. V lost 5 bases to trimming and J lost 4 bases; unmatched junction nucleotides: 8. The CDR3 DNA sequence: TGTGCCAGCAGCCCTCTCCGGGGGGTATACAATGAGCAGTTCTTC. Protein sequence: CASSPLRGVYNEQFF.

The chain is built from TRBV4-3 and TRBJ1-2; D is perhaps TRBD1 (5 bases). The CDR3 consists of 14 residues. From germline, CDR1 is LGHNA and CDR2 YSLEER. The V end was cut by 1 base, the J end by 4 bases, with 10 bases between. The CDR3 sequence: CASSQGDSPYGYTF. DNA of the CDR3: TGCGCCAGCAGCCAAGGAGACAGTCCCTATGGCTACACCTTC.

The gene calls are TRBV6-5 and TRBJ1-5; no firm D call. Per germline, CDR1 MNHEY and CDR2 SVGAGI. The CDR3 runs to 14 residues. Trimming removed 6 bases from V and 4 bases from J, with 13 bases in between. The CDR3 spells CASSPVGRNQPQHF. The CDR3 region has the DNA TGTGCCAGCAGCCCCGTCGGGAGGAATCAGCCCCAGCATTTT.

The CDR3 sequence is CADTTDLDRGLVNTEAFF. The CDR3 nucleotides read TGTGCCGACACCACAGACCTGGACAGGGGGCTAGTGAACACTGAAGCTTTCTTT. V is TRBV5-6 and J is TRBJ1-1; 11 bases align to TRBD1. Germline CDR1 reads SGHDT; CDR2 reads YYEEEE. The V segment lost 10 bases and the J segment 0 bases; nucleotides outside the gene matches: 17. The CDR3 length is 18 residues.

This rearrangement joins TRBV7-2 to TRBJ2-2; unclear D gene. Trimming left V 1 base short and J 6 bases short, with 6 bases between. The CDR3 loop spans 13 amino acids. Looked up from germline, CDR1 is SGHTA and CDR2 is FQGNSA. CDR3 in DNA: TGTGCCAGCAGCTTAGGTCCCCCCGGGGAGCTGTTTTTT. It is translated as CASSLGPPGELFF.

The chain uses TRBV5-4 and TRBJ1-3, with no clear D. This CDR3 has 15 residues. Germline lookup yields CDR1 SGHNT and CDR2 YYREEE (reference sequence). V was clipped by 0 bases and J by 3 bases, with 10 bases between them. CDR3 coding DNA: TGTGCCAGCAGCTTGGGGGGAGGAGTTGGAAACACCATATATTTT. This codes for CASSLGGGVGNTIYF. The full variable domain, its missing parts supplied by reference TRBV5-4 and TRBJ1-3, is ETGVTQSPTHLIKTRGQQVTLRCSSQSGHNTVSWYQQALGQGPQFIFQYYREEENGRGNFPPRFSGLQFPNYSSELNVNALELDDSALYLCASSLGGGVGNTIYFGEGSWLTVV.